This T cell receptor beta chain was observed in a study of control samples from healthy donors and cancer patients. Sequencing was performed with immunoSEQ multiplex PCR; in TCRdb, only in-frame clones are kept and a portion is missing. The repertoire holds 170,000 or so clones, around 94% seen once, with more than 1.1% in the top ten. From germline, CDR1 is SGHNT and CDR2 YENEEA. The CDR3 consists of 14 residues. The V end was cut by 5 bases, the J end by 0 bases, with 9 bases between. The sequenced material came from blood. The clonotype was recovered from a young woman in good health. The chain employs TRBV11-3 and TRBJ2-3; D is possibly TRBD1 (6 bases). In DNA, the CDR3 is TGTGCCAGCAGCCTTGACAGGAGCACAGATACGCAGTATTTT. Translation gives CASSLDRSTDTQYF.